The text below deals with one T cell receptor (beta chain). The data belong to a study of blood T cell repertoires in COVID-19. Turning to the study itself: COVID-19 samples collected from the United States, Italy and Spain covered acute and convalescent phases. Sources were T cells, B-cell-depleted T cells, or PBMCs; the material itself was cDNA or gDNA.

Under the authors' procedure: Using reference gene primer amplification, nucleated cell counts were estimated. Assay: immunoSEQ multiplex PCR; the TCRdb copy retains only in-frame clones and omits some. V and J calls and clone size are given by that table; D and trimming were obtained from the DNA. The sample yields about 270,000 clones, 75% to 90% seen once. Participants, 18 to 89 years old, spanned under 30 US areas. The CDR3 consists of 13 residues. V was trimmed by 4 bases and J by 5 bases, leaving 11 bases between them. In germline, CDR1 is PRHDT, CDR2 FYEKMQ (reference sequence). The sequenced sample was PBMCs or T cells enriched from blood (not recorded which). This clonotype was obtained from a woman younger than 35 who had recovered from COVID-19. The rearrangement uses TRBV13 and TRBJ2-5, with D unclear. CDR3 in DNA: TGTGCCAGCAGCTCACTTGAGTGGGAGACCCAGTACTTC. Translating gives CASSSLEWETQYF.